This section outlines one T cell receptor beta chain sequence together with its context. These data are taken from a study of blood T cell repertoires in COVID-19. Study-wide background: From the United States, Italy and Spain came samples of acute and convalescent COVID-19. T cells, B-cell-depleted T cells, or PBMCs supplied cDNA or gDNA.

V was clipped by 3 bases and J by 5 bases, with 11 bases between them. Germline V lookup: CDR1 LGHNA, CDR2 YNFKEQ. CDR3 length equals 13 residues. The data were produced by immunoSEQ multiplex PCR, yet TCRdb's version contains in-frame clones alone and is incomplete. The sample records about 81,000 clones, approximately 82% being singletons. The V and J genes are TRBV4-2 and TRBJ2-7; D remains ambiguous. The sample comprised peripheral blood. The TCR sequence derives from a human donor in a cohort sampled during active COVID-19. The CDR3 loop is CASSQTQVNEQYF. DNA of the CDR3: TGTGCCAGCAGCCAGACCCAGGTCAACGAGCAGTACTTC.